This TCR beta chain is drawn from a study of regulatory T cells in long-lasting Graves disease. In the study overall: It was over 5 years of antithyroid drugs, with positive TSH receptor antibodies, that meant persistent Graves' disease.

Comment on this clonotype: Its target is unknown.

CDR3 size: 17 residues. Per the germline V gene, CDR1 is SGHRS and CDR2 is YFSETQ. The J segment lost 1 base and the V segment lost 3 bases, leaving 11 bases of the junction unmatched. Documented time point: persistent/refractory GD, antithyroid drugs over 5 years with positive TRAb. PBMC-extracted RNA yielded the TCR library. Assembly of TCR beta libraries relied on iRepertoire HTBI primers together with Arm-PCR of CDR3 regions. TCRdb re-called the multiplex PCR reads through MiXCR, storing one row per CDR3 protein. Here the sample spans 300,000 to 400,000 distinct CDR3 sequences, about 18% being singletons. Findings and limits, study-wide: New patients shared fewer public clonotypes (approximately 1,000) than persistent patients did (about 3,000).

The TCR comes from a female donor with Graves disease. This sample comprised peripheral blood mononuclear cells (PBMCs), obtained when the disease was refractory, from a patient treated with antithyroid drugs. The rearrangement links TRBV5-1 to TRBJ2-5; 8 nucleotides line up with TRBD2. CDR3 region: CASSYRGGTRGQETQYF. As DNA, the CDR3 is TGCGCCAGCAGCTACCGTGGGGGGACTAGGGGCCAAGAGACCCAGTACTTC.